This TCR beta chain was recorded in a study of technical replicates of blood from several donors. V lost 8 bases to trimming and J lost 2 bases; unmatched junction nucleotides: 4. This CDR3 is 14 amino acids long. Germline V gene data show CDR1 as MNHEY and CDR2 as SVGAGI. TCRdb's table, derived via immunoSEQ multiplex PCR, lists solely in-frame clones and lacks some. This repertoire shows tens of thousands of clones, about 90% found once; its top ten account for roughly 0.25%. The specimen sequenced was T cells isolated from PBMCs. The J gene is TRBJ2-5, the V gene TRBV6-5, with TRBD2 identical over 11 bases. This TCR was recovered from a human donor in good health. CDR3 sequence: CASRLAGNQETQYF. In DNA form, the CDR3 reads TGTGCCAGCCGACTAGCGGGGAATCAAGAGACCCAGTACTTC.